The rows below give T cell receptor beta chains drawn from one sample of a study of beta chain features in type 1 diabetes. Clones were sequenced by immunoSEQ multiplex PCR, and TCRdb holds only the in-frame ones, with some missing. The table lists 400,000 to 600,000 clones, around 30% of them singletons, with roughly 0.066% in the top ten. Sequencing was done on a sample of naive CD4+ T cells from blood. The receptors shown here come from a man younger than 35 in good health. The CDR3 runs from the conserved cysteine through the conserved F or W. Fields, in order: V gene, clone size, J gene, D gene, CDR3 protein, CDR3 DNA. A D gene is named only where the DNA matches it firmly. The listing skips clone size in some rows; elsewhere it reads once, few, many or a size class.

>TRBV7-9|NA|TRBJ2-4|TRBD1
CASSGWDRGRDKNIQYF
TGTGCCAGCAGCGGATGGGACAGGGGAAGGGACAAAAACATTCAGTACTTC
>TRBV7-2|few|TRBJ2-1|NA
CASSLRTGTYNEQFF
TGTGCCAGCAGCTTACGGACTGGCACCTACAATGAGCAGTTCTTC
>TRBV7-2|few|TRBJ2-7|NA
CASSDSFPYYEQYF
TGTGCCAGCAGTGATTCTTTCCCCTACTACGAGCAGTACTTC
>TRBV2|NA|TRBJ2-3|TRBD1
CASSGQGTDTQYF
TGTGCCAGCAGTGGACAGGGTACAGATACGCAGTATTTT
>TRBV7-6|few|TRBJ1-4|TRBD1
CASSLVAQGDEKLFF
TGTGCCAGCAGCTTAGTCGCCCAGGGGGATGAAAAACTGTTTTTT
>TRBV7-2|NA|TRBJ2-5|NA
CASSKFPLAEQETRYF
TGTGCCAGCAGTAAATTTCCCCTAGCAGAACAAGAGACCCGGTACTTC
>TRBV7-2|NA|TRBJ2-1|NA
CASREGGPSYNEQFF
TGTGCCAGCAGGGAAGGGGGACCGTCGTACAATGAGCAGTTCTTC
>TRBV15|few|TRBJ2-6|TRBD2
CATRTGGSGANVLTF
TGTGCCACCAGGACGGGGGGTTCTGGGGCCAACGTCCTGACTTTC
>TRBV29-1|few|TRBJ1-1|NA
CSVQKGGNTEAFF
TGCAGCGTCCAAAAGGGGGGTAACACTGAAGCTTTCTTT
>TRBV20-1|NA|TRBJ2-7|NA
CSATREEQYF
TGCAGTGCTACACGTGAGGAGCAGTACTTC
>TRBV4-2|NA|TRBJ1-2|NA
CASSQELTPGYGYTF
TGTGCCAGCAGCCAAGAACTAACACCGGGGTATGGCTACACCTTC
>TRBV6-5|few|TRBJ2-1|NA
CASSYLAGRPYNEQFF
TGTGCCAGCAGTTACCTCGCGGGGCGGCCCTACAATGAGCAGTTCTTC
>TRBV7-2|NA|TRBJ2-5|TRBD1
CASSRTGGEETQYF
TGTGCCAGCAGCCGGACAGGGGGCGAAGAGACCCAGTACTTC
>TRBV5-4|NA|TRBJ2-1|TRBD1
CASSLPTGAEQFF
TGTGCCAGCAGTCTCCCGACAGGGGCCGAGCAGTTCTTC
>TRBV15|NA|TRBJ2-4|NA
CATSRDLGGGKNIQYF
TGTGCCACCAGCAGAGATCTCGGAGGAGGGAAAAACATTCAGTACTTC
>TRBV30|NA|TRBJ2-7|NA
CAWGGTYEQYF
TGTGCCTGGGGGGGAACCTACGAGCAGTACTTC
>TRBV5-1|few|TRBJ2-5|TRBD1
CASSLDRGLQETQYF
TGCGCCAGCAGCTTAGACAGGGGCCTCCAAGAGACCCAGTACTTC
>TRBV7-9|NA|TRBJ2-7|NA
CASSLGEQYF
TGTGCCAGCAGCTTGGGCGAGCAGTACTTC
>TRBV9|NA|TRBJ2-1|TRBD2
CASSVLLVGGLAEQFF
TGTGCCAGCAGCGTCCTACTGGTTGGGGGACTAGCGGAGCAGTTCTTC
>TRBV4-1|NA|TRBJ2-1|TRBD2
CASSQPHRLASEQFF
TGCGCCAGCAGCCAACCTCACCGACTAGCTAGTGAGCAGTTCTTC
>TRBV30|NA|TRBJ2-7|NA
CAWAVRGGRRLSYEQYF
TGTGCCTGGGCGGTTAGGGGAGGCAGGCGTCTCTCCTACGAGCAGTACTTC
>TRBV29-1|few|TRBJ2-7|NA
CSVVRARSYEQYF
TGCAGCGTTGTAAGGGCAAGGAGCTACGAGCAGTACTTC
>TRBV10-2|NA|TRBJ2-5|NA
CASSDFQTDQETQYF
TGCGCCAGCAGTGACTTCCAAACAGACCAAGAGACCCAGTACTTC
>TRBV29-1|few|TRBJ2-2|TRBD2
CSVGTSGTAGELFF
TGCAGCGTGGGGACTAGCGGGACGGCCGGGGAGCTGTTTTTT
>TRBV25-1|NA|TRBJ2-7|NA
CASSRGTYEQYF
TGTGCCAGCAGCAGGGGAACCTACGAGCAGTACTTC
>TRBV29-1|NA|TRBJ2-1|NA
CSVETVAASSYNEQFF
TGCAGCGTTGAAACTGTAGCGGCGAGCTCCTACAATGAGCAGTTCTTC
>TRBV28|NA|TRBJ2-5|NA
CASSLADRQETQYF
TGTGCCAGCAGTTTGGCGGACCGCCAAGAGACCCAGTACTTC
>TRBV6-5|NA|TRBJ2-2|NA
CASSYASGQAGELFF
TGTGCCAGCAGTTACGCCTCAGGGCAGGCCGGGGAGCTGTTTTTT
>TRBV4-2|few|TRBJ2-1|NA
CASSQETDGNEQFF
TGTGCCAGCAGCCAAGAGACGGATGGGAATGAGCAGTTCTTC